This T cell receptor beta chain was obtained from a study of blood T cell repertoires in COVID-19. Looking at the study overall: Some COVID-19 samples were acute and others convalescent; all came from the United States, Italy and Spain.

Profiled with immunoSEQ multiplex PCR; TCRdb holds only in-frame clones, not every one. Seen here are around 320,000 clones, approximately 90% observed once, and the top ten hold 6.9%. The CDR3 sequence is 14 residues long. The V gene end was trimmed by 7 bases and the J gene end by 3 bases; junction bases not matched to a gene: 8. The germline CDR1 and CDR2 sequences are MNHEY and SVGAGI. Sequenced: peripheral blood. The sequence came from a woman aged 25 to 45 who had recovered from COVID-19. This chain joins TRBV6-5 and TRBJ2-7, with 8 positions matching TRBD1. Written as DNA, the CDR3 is TGTGCCAGCAATCCGACAGGGGAGAACTACGAGCAGTACTTC. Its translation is CASNPTGENYEQYF.